The clone carrying this TCR beta chain has only one observation. With 60 Vbeta and 13 Jbeta primers, the PCR was carried out. Profiling relied on immunoSEQ multiplex PCR, and the TCRdb table lists in-frame clones only, not all of them. The table lists about 210,000 clones, roughly 85% of them singletons, with 1.8% in the top ten. This sample was included in a study of cytomegalovirus exposure and HLA in healthy donors. The overall study: From HLA-typed donors, an early data release held some 91 million unique TCRs.

The J segment lost 7 bases and the V segment lost 2 bases, leaving 16 bases of the junction unmatched. Germline V gene sequence: CDR1 SNHLY, CDR2 FYNNEI. The CDR3 spans 17 residues. This clonotype was obtained from a male donor in good health and CMV-seronegative. This rearrangement joins TRBV2 to TRBJ2-7; 8 nucleotides line up with TRBD1. Input material: PBMCs. The CDR3 DNA follows: TGTGCCAGCAGTGAAAAGGTGGGAGACAGGGGATTTCGGGAGCAGTACTTC. It is translated as CASSEKVGDRGFREQYF.